What follows is one T cell receptor beta chain and its context. What it recognizes is unknown. Regarding treatment: about 20 received Ad26.COV2.S at low or high dose, single or two shots; 5 received placebo; per-sample allocation not given. At day 63 after the first vaccine or placebo injection, samples were drawn. The CDR3 totals 15 residues. CDR1 and CDR2 (germline): SEHNR, FQNEAQ (reference sequence). The V gene lost 4 bases and the J gene lost 0 bases, with 10 bases spanning the gap. This sample was included in a study of Ad26.COV2.S vaccination and SARS-CoV-2 variants. Overall study context: Each vaccinee took Ad26.COV2.S intramuscularly, once or twice 56 days apart. General study points: Those who received the vaccine showed greater spike-specific TCR breadth than those given placebo. Marked by substantial breadth, spike-specific CD8+ and CD4+ T cell responses were reportedly seen after vaccination. Comparable non-spike TCR breadth was observed in vaccine and placebo recipients.

This table comes from immunoSEQ multiplex PCR, and its TCRdb copy is limited to in-frame clones, with some not included. The sample has around 250,000 clones, 87% seen once; the top ten hold less than 3.5%. The sequencing here drew on peripheral blood, taken in a trial of Ad26.COV2.S vaccine versus placebo. The sequence was obtained from a person aged 18-65 years who received the Ad26.COV2.S COVID-19 vaccine or a placebo. The J gene is TRBJ2-1, the V gene TRBV7-9, with D maybe TRBD1 (5 bases). CDR3 nucleotide sequence: TGTGCCAGCAGCTCGCTGGGGCCCTCCTACAATGAGCAGTTCTTC. This translates into CASSSLGPSYNEQFF. Looking up the rest from reference TRBV7-9 and TRBJ2-1 gives the full variable domain: DTGVSQNPRHKITKRGQNVTFRCDPISEHNRLYWYRQTLGQGPEFLTYFQNEAQLEKSRLLSDRFSAERPKGSFSTLEIQRTEQGDSAMYLCASSSLGPSYNEQFFGPGTRLTVL.